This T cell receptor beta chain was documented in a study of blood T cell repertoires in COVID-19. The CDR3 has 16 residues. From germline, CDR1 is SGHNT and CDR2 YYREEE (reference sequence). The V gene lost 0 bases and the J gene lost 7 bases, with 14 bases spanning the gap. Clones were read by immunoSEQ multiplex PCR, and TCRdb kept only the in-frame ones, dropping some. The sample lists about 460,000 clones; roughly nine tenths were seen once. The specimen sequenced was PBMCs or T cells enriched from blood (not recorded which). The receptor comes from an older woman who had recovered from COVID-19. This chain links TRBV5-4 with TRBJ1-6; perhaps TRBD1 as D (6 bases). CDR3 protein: CASSLEPDRRNSPLHF. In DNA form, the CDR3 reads TGTGCCAGCAGCTTGGAACCCGACAGGAGGAATTCACCCCTCCACTTT. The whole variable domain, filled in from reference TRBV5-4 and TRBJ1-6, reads ETGVTQSPTHLIKTRGQQVTLRCSSQSGHNTVSWYQQALGQGPQFIFQYYREEENGRGNFPPRFSGLQFPNYSSELNVNALELDDSALYLCASSLEPDRRNSPLHFGNGTRLTVT.